Listed below are T cell receptor beta chains from one sample, sequenced in a study of OX40 agonist ivuxolimab in advanced cancers. This table comes from immunoSEQ multiplex PCR, and its TCRdb copy is limited to in-frame clones, with some not included. This table has 50,000 to 70,000 clones, about 83% appearing once. Sample: CD4+ or CD8+ T cells sorted from blood, taken in a trial of the OX40 agonist ivuxolimab. The source of these receptors is an adult with an advanced solid tumor such as melanoma, head and neck, liver or kidney cancer. Each CDR3 is given with its conserved first and last residue. D genes are given only for firm matches. Clone size appears in some rows only: once, few, many, or a class for an expanded clone.

D gene: TRBD1; V gene: TRBV28; J gene: TRBJ2-7; clone size: .; CDR3 protein: CASSFADRASSYEQYF; CDR3 DNA: TGTGCCAGCAGTTTCGCCGACAGGGCGAGCTCCTACGAGCAGTACTTC
D gene: .; V gene: TRBV19; J gene: TRBJ1-5; clone size: .; CDR3 protein: CASSIEWAAYQPQHF; CDR3 DNA: TGTGCCAGTAGTATAGAGTGGGCAGCCTATCAGCCCCAGCATTTT
D gene: .; V gene: TRBV9; J gene: TRBJ2-2; clone size: .; CDR3 protein: CASRRWDANTGELFF; CDR3 DNA: TGTGCCAGCAGACGATGGGACGCGAACACCGGGGAGCTGTTTTTT
D gene: TRBD2; V gene: TRBV7-9; J gene: TRBJ2-1; clone size: .; CDR3 protein: CASSLGIRLAGGEQFF; CDR3 DNA: TGTGCCAGCAGCTTAGGAATTCGGCTAGCGGGAGGGGAGCAGTTCTTC
D gene: .; V gene: TRBV6-5; J gene: TRBJ2-5; clone size: .; CDR3 protein: CARSKTPLVQYF; CDR3 DNA: TGTGCCAGATCCAAGACCCCGCTGGTCCAGTACTTC
D gene: .; V gene: TRBV9; J gene: TRBJ2-5; clone size: .; CDR3 protein: CASSVGTLFETQYF; CDR3 DNA: TGTGCCAGCAGCGTAGGGACCCTGTTCGAGACCCAGTACTTC
D gene: .; V gene: TRBV6-1; J gene: TRBJ1-1; clone size: .; CDR3 protein: CASLWVRGKAFF; CDR3 DNA: TGTGCCAGCCTCTGGGTACGAGGAAAAGCTTTCTTT
D gene: .; V gene: TRBV5-5; J gene: TRBJ2-7; clone size: .; CDR3 protein: CASSPRDEQYF; CDR3 DNA: TGTGCCAGCAGCCCGCGCGACGAGCAGTACTTC
D gene: .; V gene: TRBV19; J gene: TRBJ1-1; clone size: .; CDR3 protein: CASREQGDTEAFF; CDR3 DNA: TGTGCCAGTAGAGAACAAGGGGACACTGAAGCTTTCTTT
D gene: TRBD1; V gene: TRBV30; J gene: TRBJ1-2; clone size: .; CDR3 protein: CAWSRFPGGSYGYTF; CDR3 DNA: TGTGCCTGGAGTCGGTTCCCAGGGGGGAGCTATGGCTACACCTTC
D gene: TRBD1; V gene: TRBV5-1; J gene: TRBJ1-1; clone size: .; CDR3 protein: CASSRDSTSTEAFF; CDR3 DNA: TGCGCCAGCAGCCGGGACAGTACCAGCACTGAAGCTTTCTTT
D gene: .; V gene: TRBV28; J gene: TRBJ1-2; clone size: .; CDR3 protein: CASSTAQGRKNGYTF; CDR3 DNA: TGTGCCAGCAGCACCGCGCAAGGCAGAAAGAATGGCTACACCTTC
D gene: TRBD1; V gene: TRBV2; J gene: TRBJ2-2; clone size: .; CDR3 protein: CASSRTGVGGRSTGELFF; CDR3 DNA: TGTGCCAGCAGTAGGACAGGGGTGGGAGGGCGGAGCACCGGGGAGCTGTTTTTT
D gene: .; V gene: TRBV2; J gene: TRBJ1-2; clone size: .; CDR3 protein: CASIEGGDYGYTF; CDR3 DNA: TGTGCCAGCATCGAGGGGGGGGACTATGGCTACACCTTC
D gene: TRBD2; V gene: TRBV7-3; J gene: TRBJ2-7; clone size: few; CDR3 protein: CASKKGAGTYEQYF; CDR3 DNA: TGTGCCAGCAAAAAGGGAGCGGGAACCTACGAGCAGTACTTC
D gene: .; V gene: TRBV6-1; J gene: TRBJ1-4; clone size: .; CDR3 protein: CASSEEWGGYEKLFF; CDR3 DNA: TGTGCCAGCAGTGAGGAGTGGGGCGGGTATGAAAAACTGTTTTTT
D gene: .; V gene: TRBV30; J gene: TRBJ1-1; clone size: .; CDR3 protein: CAWGENTEAFF; CDR3 DNA: TGTGCCTGGGGGGAGAACACTGAAGCTTTCTTT
D gene: TRBD2; V gene: TRBV10-2; J gene: TRBJ2-3; clone size: few; CDR3 protein: CASSGQRGSTDTQYF; CDR3 DNA: TGCGCCAGCAGTGGCCAGCGGGGGAGCACAGATACGCAGTATTTT
D gene: .; V gene: TRBV19; J gene: TRBJ2-1; clone size: .; CDR3 protein: CASRTQGSYNEQFF; CDR3 DNA: TGTGCCAGCAGAACCCAGGGATCCTACAATGAGCAGTTCTTC
D gene: .; V gene: TRBV5-5; J gene: TRBJ1-1; clone size: .; CDR3 protein: CASSLFGVTEAFF; CDR3 DNA: TGTGCCAGCAGCTTGTTCGGGGTGACTGAAGCTTTCTTT
D gene: TRBD1; V gene: TRBV19; J gene: TRBJ2-5; clone size: .; CDR3 protein: CASRATGEETQYF; CDR3 DNA: TGTGCCAGTAGAGCGACAGGGGAAGAGACCCAGTACTTC
D gene: .; V gene: TRBV6-5; J gene: TRBJ1-5; clone size: .; CDR3 protein: CASSYSAGSDQPQHF; CDR3 DNA: TGTGCCAGCAGTTACTCGGCAGGTTCCGATCAGCCCCAGCATTTT
D gene: TRBD2; V gene: TRBV2; J gene: TRBJ2-4; clone size: few; CDR3 protein: CASSAGTSGRAQYF; CDR3 DNA: TGTGCCAGCAGTGCTGGGACTAGCGGGAGGGCTCAGTACTTC
D gene: .; V gene: TRBV18; J gene: TRBJ2-1; clone size: .; CDR3 protein: CASSPLGGFKYNEQFF; CDR3 DNA: TGTGCCAGCTCACCACTAGGCGGGTTCAAGTACAATGAGCAGTTCTTC
D gene: .; V gene: TRBV30; J gene: TRBJ2-3; clone size: .; CDR3 protein: CAWSVSDTQYF; CDR3 DNA: TGTGCCTGGAGTGTTTCAGATACGCAGTATTTT
D gene: .; V gene: TRBV5-1; J gene: TRBJ1-1; clone size: .; CDR3 protein: CASSPDKGGSTEAFF; CDR3 DNA: TGCGCCAGCAGCCCGGACAAGGGGGGGTCCACTGAAGCTTTCTTT
D gene: .; V gene: TRBV9; J gene: TRBJ1-4; clone size: .; CDR3 protein: CASSAGTAGNPFF; CDR3 DNA: TGTGCCAGCAGCGCGGGGACGGCAGGGAATCCGTTTTTT
D gene: TRBD2; V gene: TRBV5-1; J gene: TRBJ2-1; clone size: .; CDR3 protein: CASRYSGSSYNEQFF; CDR3 DNA: TGCGCCAGCAGATATAGCGGGAGCTCCTACAATGAGCAGTTCTTC
D gene: TRBD1; V gene: TRBV6-1; J gene: TRBJ1-5; clone size: .; CDR3 protein: CASSEFFGTGQPQHF; CDR3 DNA: TGTGCCAGCAGTGAATTTTTCGGGACAGGACAGCCCCAGCATTTT
D gene: TRBD2; V gene: TRBV7-7; J gene: TRBJ2-5; clone size: .; CDR3 protein: CASSPGGYQETQYF; CDR3 DNA: TGTGCTAGCAGCCCGGGGGGATACCAAGAGACCCAGTACTTC
D gene: TRBD1; V gene: TRBV5-1; J gene: TRBJ2-2; clone size: .; CDR3 protein: CASRPGTGSTGELFF; CDR3 DNA: TGCGCCAGCAGGCCCGGGACAGGGAGCACCGGGGAGCTGTTTTTT
D gene: .; V gene: TRBV9; J gene: TRBJ1-2; clone size: .; CDR3 protein: CASSVASGSGYTF; CDR3 DNA: TGTGCCAGCAGCGTAGCTTCGGGGAGTGGCTACACCTTC
D gene: .; V gene: TRBV5-4; J gene: TRBJ2-1; clone size: .; CDR3 protein: CASSYRSSSSYNEQFF; CDR3 DNA: TGTGCCAGCAGTTATCGTAGCTCCAGCTCCTACAATGAGCAGTTCTTC
D gene: .; V gene: TRBV29-1; J gene: TRBJ1-2; clone size: .; CDR3 protein: CSVERGGYGYTF; CDR3 DNA: TGCAGCGTTGAAAGGGGGGGGTACGGCTACACCTTC
D gene: TRBD1; V gene: TRBV19; J gene: TRBJ2-3; clone size: .; CDR3 protein: CASSTTPGQTTDTQYF; CDR3 DNA: TGTGCCAGTAGTACCACCCCGGGACAGACCACAGATACGCAGTATTTT
D gene: TRBD1; V gene: TRBV5-8; J gene: TRBJ1-5; clone size: .; CDR3 protein: CASSFPGTGSNQPQHF; CDR3 DNA: TGTGCCAGCAGCTTCCCCGGGACAGGGAGCAATCAGCCCCAGCATTTT
D gene: TRBD2; V gene: TRBV30; J gene: TRBJ2-1; clone size: .; CDR3 protein: CAWSFSTSGGAWEQFF; CDR3 DNA: TGTGCCTGGAGTTTTTCGACTAGCGGGGGGGCGTGGGAGCAGTTCTTC
D gene: .; V gene: TRBV5-1; J gene: TRBJ2-1; clone size: .; CDR3 protein: CASSLESRAVDEQFF; CDR3 DNA: TGCGCCAGCAGCTTGGAGTCTAGGGCCGTGGATGAGCAGTTCTTC
D gene: .; V gene: TRBV5-1; J gene: TRBJ2-7; clone size: .; CDR3 protein: CASSLVGGRPREQYF; CDR3 DNA: TGCGCCAGCAGCTTGGTGGGAGGTCGCCCTCGGGAGCAGTACTTC
D gene: .; V gene: TRBV5-1; J gene: TRBJ1-1; clone size: .; CDR3 protein: CASSLGGDANTEAFF; CDR3 DNA: TGCGCCAGCAGCTTGGGCGGGGACGCGAACACTGAAGCTTTCTTT
D gene: .; V gene: TRBV19; J gene: TRBJ2-7; clone size: .; CDR3 protein: CASSRRGGLSSYEQYF; CDR3 DNA: TGTGCCAGTAGCCGTCGTGGTGGGCTCAGCTCCTACGAGCAGTACTTC
D gene: .; V gene: TRBV28; J gene: TRBJ1-2; clone size: few; CDR3 protein: CASSLYPSAGYTF; CDR3 DNA: TGTGCCAGCAGTTTATATCCATCAGCGGGCTACACCTTC
D gene: .; V gene: TRBV10-2; J gene: TRBJ2-3; clone size: .; CDR3 protein: CASEKVRADTQYF; CDR3 DNA: TGCGCCAGCGAGAAGGTGCGCGCAGATACGCAGTATTTT
D gene: .; V gene: TRBV7-9; J gene: TRBJ1-2; clone size: .; CDR3 protein: CASSLVQTRGYTF; CDR3 DNA: TGTGCCAGCAGCCTTGTGCAGACCCGAGGCTACACCTTC
D gene: TRBD2; V gene: TRBV2; J gene: TRBJ2-1; clone size: .; CDR3 protein: CASSESGRGDEQFF; CDR3 DNA: TGTGCCAGCAGTGAGAGCGGGAGGGGGGATGAGCAGTTCTTC
D gene: .; V gene: TRBV2; J gene: TRBJ1-5; clone size: .; CDR3 protein: CASSWQQLNQPQHF; CDR3 DNA: TGTGCCAGCAGTTGGCAACAGCTGAATCAGCCCCAGCATTTT
D gene: .; V gene: TRBV30; J gene: TRBJ2-1; clone size: once; CDR3 protein: CAWSFYNEQFF; CDR3 DNA: TGTGCCTGGAGTTTCTACAATGAGCAGTTCTTC
D gene: .; V gene: TRBV5-1; J gene: TRBJ2-7; clone size: .; CDR3 protein: CASSLERGGEQYF; CDR3 DNA: TGCGCCAGCAGCTTGGAGAGGGGTGGCGAGCAGTACTTC
D gene: TRBD2; V gene: TRBV6-1; J gene: TRBJ2-1; clone size: .; CDR3 protein: CASRTSGSHEQFF; CDR3 DNA: TGTGCCAGCAGGACTAGCGGGAGCCATGAGCAGTTCTTC
D gene: TRBD2; V gene: TRBV19; J gene: TRBJ2-5; clone size: .; CDR3 protein: CASSMSSGRWETQYF; CDR3 DNA: TGTGCCAGTAGTATGTCTAGCGGGAGGTGGGAGACCCAGTACTTC
D gene: TRBD2; V gene: TRBV7-8; J gene: TRBJ2-5; clone size: .; CDR3 protein: CASSSLAGDQETQYF; CDR3 DNA: TGTGCCAGCAGCTCCTTAGCGGGGGACCAAGAGACCCAGTACTTC
D gene: TRBD2; V gene: TRBV7-6; J gene: TRBJ2-1; clone size: .; CDR3 protein: CASSFRLIAGALSEQFF; CDR3 DNA: TGTGCCAGCAGCTTTCGGCTAATAGCGGGAGCACTGAGTGAGCAGTTCTTC
D gene: .; V gene: TRBV2; J gene: TRBJ2-7; clone size: .; CDR3 protein: CAIGTASSYEQYF; CDR3 DNA: TGTGCCATAGGGACGGCTAGCTCCTACGAGCAGTACTTC
D gene: TRBD2; V gene: TRBV5-6; J gene: TRBJ2-7; clone size: .; CDR3 protein: CASSLEGRGEQYF; CDR3 DNA: TGTGCCAGCAGCTTGGAAGGGAGGGGTGAGCAGTACTTC
D gene: .; V gene: TRBV2; J gene: TRBJ1-1; clone size: .; CDR3 protein: CASSFAGNPEAFF; CDR3 DNA: TGTGCCAGCAGTTTTGCGGGCAACCCTGAAGCTTTCTTT